This is a list of T cell receptor beta chains from one sample in a study of blood T cell repertoires in COVID-19. Method: immunoSEQ multiplex PCR; TCRdb's copy keeps in-frame clones and lacks some. This sample yields roughly 60,000 clones, of which around 84% are seen a single time; roughly 1% belongs to the top ten. Sequencing was carried out using peripheral blood. All receptors come from a man between 65 and 85 years old with acute or convalescent COVID-19. Each CDR3 is given with its conserved first and last residue. The D gene is left open where the match is weak. The listing skips clone size in some rows; elsewhere it reads once, few, many or a size class.

size	V	D	J	DNA	CDR3
NA	TRBV14	NA	TRBJ1-2	TGTGCCAGCAGCCAGGGGGCCGGCGGCTACACCTTC	CASSQGAGGYTF
few	TRBV7-3	TRBD2	TRBJ2-2	TGTGCCAGCAGCTTAATAGGCGGGAGACCCACCGGGGAGCTGTTTTTT	CASSLIGGRPTGELFF
NA	TRBV10-3	NA	TRBJ2-7	TGTGCCATCAGTCAAGACAAAGGCAGGGTGGCCGAGCAGTACTTC	CAISQDKGRVAEQYF
NA	TRBV18	TRBD2	TRBJ2-7	TGTGCCAGCTCACCAGCGGGAGGGCCGCGTGAGCAGTACTTC	CASSPAGGPREQYF
NA	TRBV5-4	NA	TRBJ2-3	TGTGCCAGCAGCCATAGACAGGCCTGGACAGATACGCAGTATTTT	CASSHRQAWTDTQYF
NA	TRBV7-8	NA	TRBJ2-1	TGTGCCAGCAGCTTGGTGGGGGCCGGGGCCACCGGTGAGCAGTTCTTC	CASSLVGAGATGEQFF
NA	TRBV5-1	NA	TRBJ2-1	TGCGCCAGCAGCTTAGGAGACATAGGGGGGGATGAGCAGTTCTTC	CASSLGDIGGDEQFF
NA	TRBV11-1	NA	TRBJ2-3	TGTGCCAGCAGTCCGTTAGCAGATACGCAGTATTTT	CASSPLADTQYF
once	TRBV6-5	NA	TRBJ1-1	TGTGCCAGCAGTTCTGACAGAGCTTTGAACACTGAAGCTTTCTTT	CASSSDRALNTEAFF
NA	TRBV6-5	NA	TRBJ1-1	TGTGCCAGCAGTTACTCGACGACGGGGAACACTGAAGCTTTCTTT	CASSYSTTGNTEAFF
NA	TRBV11-2	NA	TRBJ1-2	TGTGCCAGCAGCTTAGGTCCGGGGATGGGCTATGGCTACACCTTC	CASSLGPGMGYGYTF
NA	TRBV11-2	NA	TRBJ1-1	TGTGCCAGCAGCTTTGACAGAAACACTGAAGCTTTCTTT	CASSFDRNTEAFF
NA	TRBV4-1	NA	TRBJ2-3	TGCGCCAGCAGCCGGGGGGGCTTTGCGGGTGTCACCGATACGCAGTATTTT	CASSRGGFAGVTDTQYF
NA	TRBV5-1	NA	TRBJ2-5	TGCGCCAGCAGGGCGGGATTGGAAGAGACCCAGTACTTC	CASRAGLEETQYF
once	TRBV18	NA	TRBJ2-3	TGTGCCAGCTCACGTCTTGGGAGTTTAGGAGATACGCAGTATTTT	CASSRLGSLGDTQYF
NA	TRBV3-1/TRBV3-2	TRBD1	TRBJ2-5	TGTGCCAGCAGCCCCGGGACAGTGAGGCGGACCCAGTACTTC	CASSPGTVRRTQYF
once	TRBV5-6	NA	TRBJ2-3	TGTGCCAGCAGCTTGGGACTACGTGTCACAGATACGCAGTATTTT	CASSLGLRVTDTQYF
NA	TRBV10-3	NA	TRBJ1-1	TGTGCCATCTCCGGACAGCAGAACACTGAAGCTTTCTTT	CAISGQQNTEAFF
NA	TRBV5-4	NA	TRBJ1-2	TGTGCCAGCAGCTTACAGGGTTCCGGCGGCTACACCTTC	CASSLQGSGGYTF
NA	TRBV5-6	NA	TRBJ1-4	TGTGCCAGCAGCTTGACAGCTTATAATGAAAAACTGTTTTTT	CASSLTAYNEKLFF
NA	TRBV19	NA	TRBJ2-6	TGTGCCAGTAGTACGAGGAATCTTGGGGCCAACGTCCTGACTTTC	CASSTRNLGANVLTF
NA	TRBV5-1	TRBD1	TRBJ1-6	TGCGCCAGCAGCTCGGGACAGGCGAACTATAATTCACCCCTCCACTTT	CASSSGQANYNSPLHF
few	TRBV7-8	NA	TRBJ1-4	TGTGCCAGCAGCTTAGATAGGCCAGCGGCTAATGAAAAACTGTTTTTT	CASSLDRPAANEKLFF
NA	TRBV7-9	NA	TRBJ2-3	TGTGCCAGCTTAGGCCGGCTGGGGCGCACAGATACGCAGTATTTT	CASLGRLGRTDTQYF
NA	TRBV7-2	NA	TRBJ2-5	TGTGCCAGCAGCCCCCACCTAGCGAGGGGCCAAGAGACCCAGTACTTC	CASSPHLARGQETQYF
NA	TRBV19	TRBD2	TRBJ2-5	TGTGCCAGTAGTATCACCCGCGTGGGAGGGGAGACCCAGTACTTC	CASSITRVGGETQYF
NA	TRBV30	NA	TRBJ1-3	TGTGCCTGTTCTATACAGGGAGGAAACACCATATATTTT	CACSIQGGNTIYF
NA	TRBV11-2	TRBD2	TRBJ2-5	TGTGCCAGCAGCTTAGGGCTAGCGGGGGGGCAAGAGACCCAGTACTTC	CASSLGLAGGQETQYF